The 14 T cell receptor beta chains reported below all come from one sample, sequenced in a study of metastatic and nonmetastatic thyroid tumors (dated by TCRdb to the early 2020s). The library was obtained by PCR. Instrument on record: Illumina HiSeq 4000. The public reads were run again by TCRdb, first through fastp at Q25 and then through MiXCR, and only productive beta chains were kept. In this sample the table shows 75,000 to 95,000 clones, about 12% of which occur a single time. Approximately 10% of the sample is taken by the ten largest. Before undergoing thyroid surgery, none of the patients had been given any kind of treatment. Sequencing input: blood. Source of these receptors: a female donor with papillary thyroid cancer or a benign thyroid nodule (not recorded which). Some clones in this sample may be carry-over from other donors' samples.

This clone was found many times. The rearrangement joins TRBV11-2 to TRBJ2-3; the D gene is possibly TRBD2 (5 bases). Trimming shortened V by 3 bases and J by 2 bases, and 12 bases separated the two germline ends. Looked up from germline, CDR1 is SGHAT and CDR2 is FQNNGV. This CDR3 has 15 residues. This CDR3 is CASSFQRANTDTQYF. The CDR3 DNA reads TGTGCCAGCAGCTTTCAGAGGGCGAACACAGATACGCAGTATTTT.

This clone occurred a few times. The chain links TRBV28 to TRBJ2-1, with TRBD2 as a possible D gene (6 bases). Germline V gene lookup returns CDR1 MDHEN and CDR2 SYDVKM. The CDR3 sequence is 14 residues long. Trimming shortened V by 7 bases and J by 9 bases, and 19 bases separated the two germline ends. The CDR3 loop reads CASITFDRRGEQFF. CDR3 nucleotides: TGTGCCAGCATCACTTTCGATAGGAGGGGTGAGCAGTTCTTC.

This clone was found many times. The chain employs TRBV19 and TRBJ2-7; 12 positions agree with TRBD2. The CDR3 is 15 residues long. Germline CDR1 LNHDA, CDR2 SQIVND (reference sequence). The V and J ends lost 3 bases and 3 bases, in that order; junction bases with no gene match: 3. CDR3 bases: TGTGCCAGTAGTATGACTAGCGGGGGTGACTACGAGCAGTACTTC. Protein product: CASSMTSGGDYEQYF.

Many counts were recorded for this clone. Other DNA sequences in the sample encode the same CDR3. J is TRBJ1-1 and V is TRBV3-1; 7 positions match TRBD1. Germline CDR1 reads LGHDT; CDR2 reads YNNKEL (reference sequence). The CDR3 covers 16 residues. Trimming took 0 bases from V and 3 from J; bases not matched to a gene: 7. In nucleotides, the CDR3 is TGTGCCAGCAGCCAAGATACAGGGGAGGAGGACACTGAAGCTTTCTTT. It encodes CASSQDTGEEDTEAFF.

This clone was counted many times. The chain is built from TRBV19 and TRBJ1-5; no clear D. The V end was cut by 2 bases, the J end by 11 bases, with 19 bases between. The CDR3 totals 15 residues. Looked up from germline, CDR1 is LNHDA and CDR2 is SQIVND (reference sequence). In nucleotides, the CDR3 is TGTGCCAGTAGTATATTCCCGGTGGGAAGCCAGTCCCAGCATTTT. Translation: CASSIFPVGSQSQHF. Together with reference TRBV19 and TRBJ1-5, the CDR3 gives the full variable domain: DGGITQSPKYLFRKEGQNVTLSCEQNLNHDAMYWYRQDPGQGLRLIYYSQIVNDFQKGDIAEGYSVSREKKESFPLTVTSAQKNPTAFYLCASSIFPVGSQSQHFGDGTRLSIL.

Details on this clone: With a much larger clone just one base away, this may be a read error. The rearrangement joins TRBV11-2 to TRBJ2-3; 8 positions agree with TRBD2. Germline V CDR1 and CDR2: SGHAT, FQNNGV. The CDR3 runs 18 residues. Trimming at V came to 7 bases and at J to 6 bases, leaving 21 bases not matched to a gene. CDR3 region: CASTPRPPVGRATDTQYF. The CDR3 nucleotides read TGTGCCAGCACCCCCCGGCCACCCGTCGGGAGGGCCACGGATACGCAGTATTTT.

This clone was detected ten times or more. The CDR3: CASSLSSGRGGELFF. The CDR3 DNA reads as TGTGCCAGCAGCTTGTCTAGCGGGAGGGGCGGGGAGCTGTTTTTT. The chain joins TRBV7-6 to TRBJ2-2; 12 nucleotides match TRBD2. The CDR3 length is 15 residues. Germline CDR1 is SGHVS and CDR2 is FNYEAQ. J lost 7 bases, V lost 3 bases, and 3 bases had no gene match.

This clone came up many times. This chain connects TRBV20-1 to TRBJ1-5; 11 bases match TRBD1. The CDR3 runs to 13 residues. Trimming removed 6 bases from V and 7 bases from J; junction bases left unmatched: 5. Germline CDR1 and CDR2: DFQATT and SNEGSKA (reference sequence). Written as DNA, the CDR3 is TGCAGTGCCGGACAGGGGGCGGGACAGCCCCAGCATTTT. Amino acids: CSAGQGAGQPQHF.

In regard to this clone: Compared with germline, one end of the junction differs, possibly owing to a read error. In DNA, the CDR3 is TGTGCCAGCAGGTATGCGGGTACTAACCCATACAATGAGCATTTCTTC. Its protein is CASRYAGTNPYNEHFF. The chain employs TRBV28 and TRBJ2-1; D is perhaps TRBD2 (5 bases). This CDR3 is 16 amino acids long. CDR1 is MDHEN and CDR2 is SYDVKM in the germline V gene.

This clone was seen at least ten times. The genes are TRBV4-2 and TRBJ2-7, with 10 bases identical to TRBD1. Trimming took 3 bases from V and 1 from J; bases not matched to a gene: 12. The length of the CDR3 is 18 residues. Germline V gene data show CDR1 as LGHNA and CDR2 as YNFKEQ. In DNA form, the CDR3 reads TGTGCCAGCAGCCACTATAATTGGACAGGGGGGAATTCCTACGAGCAGTACTTC. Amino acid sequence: CASSHYNWTGGNSYEQYF.

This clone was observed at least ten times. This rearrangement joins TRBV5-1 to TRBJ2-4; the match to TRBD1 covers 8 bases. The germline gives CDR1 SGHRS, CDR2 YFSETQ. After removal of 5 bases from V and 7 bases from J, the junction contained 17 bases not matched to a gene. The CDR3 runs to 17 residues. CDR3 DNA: TGCGCCAGCAGGTTCCATTCGGCCGGGACAGGAGTTAACATTCAGTACTTC. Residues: CASRFHSAGTGVNIQYF.

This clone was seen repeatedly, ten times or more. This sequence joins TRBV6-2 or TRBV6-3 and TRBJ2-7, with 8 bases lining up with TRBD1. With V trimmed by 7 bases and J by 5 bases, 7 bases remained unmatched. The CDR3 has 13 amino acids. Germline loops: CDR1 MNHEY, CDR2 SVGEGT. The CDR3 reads CASNDRGSDEQYF. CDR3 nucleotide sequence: TGTGCCAGCAACGACAGGGGAAGCGACGAGCAGTACTTC.

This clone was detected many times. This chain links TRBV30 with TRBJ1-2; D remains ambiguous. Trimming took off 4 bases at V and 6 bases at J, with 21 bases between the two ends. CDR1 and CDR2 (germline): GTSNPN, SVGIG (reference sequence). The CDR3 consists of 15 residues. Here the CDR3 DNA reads TGTGCCTGGAAGGCCCCCGCCGGGTGGAAGGATGGCTACACCTTC. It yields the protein CAWKAPAGWKDGYTF.

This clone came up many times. The CDR3 DNA follows: TGCGCCAGCAGCCAAGATCTGTCAGGGGGCGGTGGCTACACCTTC. The encoded protein is CASSQDLSGGGGYTF. This chain links TRBV4-3 with TRBJ1-2; 8 bases line up with TRBD1. Germline values: CDR1 LGHNA, CDR2 YSLEER. The CDR3 runs to 15 residues. The ends lost 0 bases at V and 7 bases at J; junction bases unmatched: 7.